The rows below give T cell receptor beta chains drawn from one sample of a study of cytomegalovirus exposure and HLA in healthy donors. The method was immunoSEQ multiplex PCR; TCRdb's version includes in-frame clones alone and lacks a portion of them. The sample yields approximately 77,000 clones, over 60% seen once. Sequenced material: PBMCs. The receptors here all came from a man aged 40-50 years in good health and CMV-seronegative. CDR3s include the opening cysteine and the closing phenylalanine or tryptophan. The D gene is left open where the match is weak. Where a row states a size, it is once, few, many or the class of an expanded clone; other rows omit it.

j_gene | abundance | v_gene | len | d_gene | CDR3aa | CDR3nt
TRBJ2-3 | . | TRBV5-4 | 17 | TRBD2 | CASSFPRTSGSTDTQYF | TGTGCCAGCAGCTTTCCGCGGACTAGCGGGAGCACAGATACGCAGTATTTT
TRBJ1-4 | . | TRBV7-9 | 18 | TRBD1 | CASSLGAGGVETNEKLFF | TGTGCCAGCAGCTTAGGGGCAGGGGGCGTAGAGACTAATGAAAAACTGTTTTTT
TRBJ2-3 | once | TRBV30 | 14 | . | CAWSMRVGTDTQYF | TGTGCCTGGAGTATGAGGGTGGGCACAGATACGCAGTATTTT
TRBJ2-7 | . | TRBV7-2 | 15 | . | CASSPPGLPSYEQYF | TGTGCCAGCAGCCCTCCGGGACTGCCTTCCTACGAGCAGTACTTC
TRBJ2-5 | . | TRBV7-2 | 17 | TRBD2 | CASSPGTSGKYQETQYF | TGTGCCAGCAGCCCCGGGACTAGCGGGAAGTACCAAGAGACCCAGTACTTC
TRBJ1-2 | few | TRBV18 | 17 | . | CASTTDRRQQSLHGYTF | TGTGCCAGCACGACAGACCGACGACAGCAATCTCTCCATGGCTACACCTTC
TRBJ1-2 | . | TRBV29-1 | 12 | . | CSVVTNNYGYTF | TGCAGCGTTGTGACAAACAACTATGGCTACACCTTC
TRBJ1-5 | . | TRBV28 | 15 | TRBD1 | CASTDRGGESQPQHF | TGTGCCAGTACCGACAGGGGTGGTGAGAGTCAGCCCCAGCATTTT
TRBJ1-2 | . | TRBV14 | 15 | TRBD1 | CASSQETGFGYGYTF | TGTGCCAGCAGCCAAGAGACAGGGTTTGGCTATGGCTACACCTTC
TRBJ2-1 | . | TRBV6-4 | 15 | . | CASSLGGGIGNEQFF | TGTGCCAGCAGCTTGGGAGGGGGGATTGGCAATGAGCAGTTCTTC
TRBJ2-2 | . | TRBV27 | 16 | TRBD2 | CASISAGRLGAGELFF | TGTGCCAGCATCTCAGCGGGGAGACTAGGGGCCGGGGAGCTGTTTTTT
TRBJ1-5 | . | TRBV18 | 17 | TRBD1 | CASSPGDRAMGNQPQHF | TGTGCCAGCTCACCTGGGGACAGGGCGATGGGCAATCAGCCCCAGCATTTT
TRBJ2-7 | . | TRBV27 | 14 | TRBD2 | CASSTIAGSYEQYF | TGTGCCAGCAGCACCATAGCGGGGTCCTACGAGCAGTACTTC
TRBJ2-2 | . | TRBV19 | 14 | . | CASSKTVNTGELFF | TGTGCCAGTAGTAAGACAGTGAACACCGGGGAGCTGTTTTTT
TRBJ2-1 | . | TRBV5-4 | 14 | . | CASSRDSLGNEQFF | TGTGCCAGCAGCCGGGACTCCCTTGGGAATGAGCAGTTCTTC
TRBJ2-4 | . | TRBV4-2 | 15 | . | CASSQEEGSKNIQYF | TGTGCCAGCAGCCAAGAAGAGGGATCCAAAAACATTCAGTACTTC
TRBJ2-1 | few | TRBV7-6 | 18 | TRBD2 | CASSLDIAGGISYNEQFF | TGTGCCAGCAGCTTAGATATAGCGGGTGGGATCTCCTACAATGAGCAGTTCTTC
TRBJ1-2 | . | TRBV11-1 | 14 | TRBD1 | CASSLGQGYYGYTF | TGTGCCAGCAGCTTAGGACAGGGGTATTATGGCTACACCTTC
TRBJ2-2 | . | TRBV7-3 | 15 | . | CASSLDSTGTGELFF | TGTGCCAGCAGCTTAGATTCCACGGGAACCGGGGAGCTGTTTTTT
TRBJ2-7 | once | TRBV13 | 15 | TRBD2 | CASSLRGGSSYEQYF | TGTGCCAGCAGCCTTCGGGGCGGGAGCTCCTACGAGCAGTACTTC
TRBJ2-7 | few | TRBV7-9 | 12 | . | CASSLPLGEQYF | TGTGCCAGCAGTTTGCCCCTAGGTGAGCAGTACTTC
TRBJ2-1 | . | TRBV4-3 | 17 | . | CASSQDRAGGKKNEQFF | TGCGCCAGCAGCCAAGATCGGGCGGGTGGGAAAAAAAATGAGCAGTTCTTC
TRBJ2-7 | . | TRBV6-1 | 13 | . | CASRPQGRDEQYF | TGTGCCAGCAGACCCCAGGGGAGGGACGAGCAGTACTTC
TRBJ2-2 | . | TRBV29-1 | 14 | . | CSVAPTDWTGELFF | TGCAGCGTTGCCCCCACGGACTGGACCGGGGAGCTGTTTTTT
TRBJ1-1 | . | TRBV10-2 | 10 | . | CASRGPEAFF | TGCGCCAGCAGGGGGCCTGAAGCTTTCTTT
TRBJ1-2 | . | TRBV6-5 | 14 | . | CASSYSSGRDGYTF | TGTGCCAGCAGTTACTCTTCCGGCAGGGATGGCTACACCTTC
TRBJ2-7 | . | TRBV4-2 | 16 | TRBD2 | CASSQERAGVSYEQYF | TGTGCCAGCAGCCAAGAACGTGCGGGAGTCTCCTACGAGCAGTACTTC
TRBJ2-1 | few | TRBV6-6 | 15 | . | CASSYLAGSHNEQFF | TGTGCCAGCAGTTACCTCGCAGGGTCCCACAATGAGCAGTTCTTC